The rows below give T cell receptor beta chains drawn from one sample of a study of blood T cell repertoires in COVID-19. Data came from immunoSEQ multiplex PCR; TCRdb stores just in-frame clones and leaves some out. The data contain approximately 240,000 clones, around nine tenths of them singletons. Sequencing was performed on peripheral blood. These receptor sequences come from a young woman who had recovered from COVID-19. Each CDR3 is given with its conserved first and last residue. The D gene is left open where the match is weak. For some rows the clone size is stated as once, few or many, or as a class when expanded; others skip it.

>.|TRBV5-4|TRBJ1-2|.
CASSLLGNYGYTF
TGTGCCAGCAGCTTGCTCGGGAACTATGGCTACACCTTC
>.|TRBV6-5|TRBJ1-5|.
CASSSLGGLSNQPQHF
TGTGCCAGCAGTTCCCTGGGAGGACTAAGCAATCAGCCCCAGCATTTT
>.|TRBV3-1/TRBV3-2|TRBJ2-3|.
CASSHFRESSTDTQYF
TGTGCCAGCAGCCATTTCCGGGAGTCTAGCACAGATACGCAGTATTTT
>.|TRBV7-8|TRBJ2-3|TRBD1
CASSMTGGADTQYF
TGTGCCAGCAGCATGACAGGGGGCGCAGATACGCAGTATTTT
>.|TRBV5-1|TRBJ1-1|.
CASSLGREGTEAFF
TGCGCCAGCAGCTTGGGAAGGGAGGGCACTGAAGCTTTCTTT
>once|TRBV29-1|TRBJ1-6|TRBD1
CSVTGQGANSPLHF
TGCAGCGTAACCGGACAGGGGGCAAATTCACCCCTCCACTTT
>few|TRBV29-1|TRBJ2-7|TRBD2
CSVLAGYSYEQYF
TGCAGCGTACTAGCGGGGTACTCCTACGAGCAGTACTTC
>few|TRBV3-1/TRBV3-2|TRBJ2-7|TRBD2
CASSHASGLREQYF
TGTGCCAGCAGCCACGCTAGCGGGTTAAGAGAGCAGTACTTC
>.|TRBV7-3|TRBJ2-5|TRBD2
CASSTLAGGQGETQYF
TGTGCCAGCAGCACACTAGCGGGAGGCCAAGGGGAGACCCAGTACTTC
>.|TRBV6-5|TRBJ2-1|.
CASSYGGTVYNEQFF
TGTGCCAGCAGTTACGGGGGGACAGTCTACAATGAGCAGTTCTTC
>.|TRBV7-3|TRBJ2-1|.
CASSPGGGNEQFF
TGTGCCAGCAGCCCAGGAGGCGGGAATGAGCAGTTCTTC
>.|TRBV19|TRBJ2-1|.
CASSHGTQYNEQFF
TGTGCCAGTAGCCACGGGACACAATACAATGAGCAGTTCTTC
>.|TRBV6-5|TRBJ1-1|TRBD1
CASSNHDRGHTEAFF
TGTGCCAGCAGCAACCACGACAGGGGACACACTGAAGCTTTCTTT
>.|TRBV5-1|TRBJ1-2|.
CASAGGQDNYGYTF
TGCGCCAGCGCGGGAGGTCAAGATAACTATGGCTACACCTTC
>.|TRBV4-3|TRBJ2-3|TRBD2
CASSQEPLAGAADTQYF
TGCGCCAGCAGCCAAGAACCCCTAGCGGGAGCCGCAGATACGCAGTATTTT
>.|TRBV18|TRBJ2-7|TRBD2
CASSPQSSGYYEQYF
TGTGCCAGCTCACCACAGTCTAGCGGATATTACGAGCAGTACTTC
>.|TRBV6-5|TRBJ1-4|TRBD1
CASTGDSTNEKLFF
TGTGCCAGCACTGGGGACAGTACTAATGAAAAACTGTTTTTT
>.|TRBV6-2/TRBV6-3|TRBJ2-1|TRBD2
CASSWSSGLNEQFF
TGTGCCAGCAGTTGGTCTAGCGGGCTCAATGAGCAGTTCTTC
>.|TRBV20-1|TRBJ2-7|TRBD1
CSAAGGYEQYF
TGCAGTGCGGCAGGGGGCTACGAGCAGTACTTC
>.|TRBV4-2|TRBJ2-3|.
CASSQDRGKIDTQYF
TGTGCCAGCAGCCAAGATCGGGGAAAAATCGATACGCAGTATTTT
>.|TRBV29-1|TRBJ2-3|TRBD2
CSALLAGGPDTQYF
TGCAGCGCCCTCCTAGCGGGAGGGCCGGATACGCAGTATTTT
>.|TRBV12-5|TRBJ1-6|.
CASGPGNWMGIWLTLKSPLHF
TGTGCTAGTGGTCCTGGTAATTGGATGGGTATTTGGCTAACACTAAAGTCACCCCTCCACTTT
>.|TRBV19|TRBJ2-3|.
CASSPGAHWPDTQYF
TGTGCCAGCTCACCAGGGGCCCACTGGCCAGATACGCAGTATTTT
>.|TRBV9|TRBJ2-1|.
CASSAGGYNEQFF
TGTGCCAGCAGCGCCGGCGGATACAATGAGCAGTTCTTC
>.|TRBV9|TRBJ2-1|TRBD2
CASSATGLASRTGEQFF
TGTGCCAGCAGCGCTACGGGACTAGCCTCCAGAACGGGTGAGCAGTTCTTC
>.|TRBV5-4|TRBJ1-2|.
CASSFGGGQEAVYTF
TGTGCCAGCAGCTTCGGGGGGGGCCAGGAGGCGGTATACACCTTC
>once|TRBV18|TRBJ2-7|TRBD2
CASSPPGAGYEQYF
TGTGCCAGCTCACCACCGGGAGCGGGGTACGAGCAGTACTTC
>few|TRBV7-9|TRBJ1-1|TRBD1
CASSLGDRENTEAFF
TGTGCCAGCAGCTTAGGGGACAGGGAGAACACTGAAGCTTTCTTT
>.|TRBV27|TRBJ2-5|TRBD2
CASSSLAGDASPGWTQYF
TGTGCCAGCAGTTCGCTAGCGGGAGACGCGTCCCCGGGTTGGACCCAGTACTTC
>once|TRBV27|TRBJ2-3|.
CATPADTQYF
TGTGCCACCCCGGCAGATACGCAGTATTTT
>.|TRBV25-1|TRBJ2-1|TRBD2
CASTGLAGESSYNEQFF
TGTGCCAGCACAGGACTAGCGGGAGAAAGCTCCTACAATGAGCAGTTCTTC
>once|TRBV5-5|TRBJ1-2|.
CASSLSDGGPSYGYTF
TGTGCCAGCAGCTTGAGCGATGGGGGCCCGTCCTATGGCTACACCTTC
>.|TRBV6-5|TRBJ2-5|TRBD2
CASSYPRLSGGETQYF
TGTGCCAGCAGTTACCCCCGGCTGTCGGGAGGAGAGACCCAGTACTTC
>.|TRBV18|TRBJ2-1|.
CASSRQAAGDEQFF
TGTGCCAGCTCACGCCAGGCGGCCGGGGATGAGCAGTTCTTC
>.|TRBV10-1|TRBJ2-3|TRBD1
CASSERGPGGAGWDTQYF
TGCGCCAGCAGTGAGAGGGGCCCAGGGGGCGCAGGATGGGATACGCAGTATTTT
>once|TRBV7-9|TRBJ1-3|.
CASSLESGTIYF
TGTGCCAGCAGCTTAGAGTCCGGCACCATATATTTT
>.|TRBV7-9|TRBJ2-7|.
CASSSDTGQNEQYF
TGTGCCAGCAGCTCTGATACCGGACAGAACGAGCAGTACTTC
>.|TRBV28|TRBJ1-1|.
CASSFNRASEAFF
TGTGCCAGCAGTTTTAACAGGGCCTCTGAAGCTTTCTTT
>.|TRBV6-5|TRBJ2-7|.
CASSYSVSYYSYEQYF
TGTGCCAGCAGTTACTCCGTCAGTTACTACTCCTACGAGCAGTACTTC
>.|TRBV7-9|TRBJ1-5|.
CASSPGTSNQPQHF
TGTGCCAGCAGCCCCGGGACAAGCAATCAGCCCCAGCATTTT
>.|TRBV30|TRBJ2-7|TRBD2
CAWSVPGLVYF
TGTGCCTGGAGTGTACCGGGACTAGTGTACTTC
>.|TRBV19|TRBJ2-7|.
CASSPRGSRDEQYF
TGTGCCAGTAGTCCCAGGGGTTCGAGGGACGAGCAGTACTTC
>.|TRBV25-1|TRBJ2-5|TRBD1
CASSEAGTGVWETQYF
TGTGCCAGCAGTGAGGCTGGGACAGGGGTATGGGAGACCCAGTACTTC
>.|TRBV5-1|TRBJ2-7|TRBD2
CASSPGTSGFSYEQYF
TGCGCCAGCAGCCCGGGGACTAGCGGTTTCTCCTACGAGCAGTACTTC
>.|TRBV4-3|TRBJ1-1|TRBD1
CASSHSGTVNTEAFF
TGCGCCAGCAGCCATTCCGGGACAGTGAACACTGAAGCTTTCTTT
>.|TRBV5-1|TRBJ2-1|TRBD2
CASSSLAGGQEQFF
TGCGCCAGCAGCTCTCTAGCGGGAGGCCAGGAGCAGTTCTTC
>.|TRBV13|TRBJ1-2|.
CASSLGSGTNYGYTF
TGTGCCAGCAGCTTAGGTTCAGGAACGAACTATGGCTACACCTTC
>.|TRBV6-2/TRBV6-3|TRBJ1-2|TRBD1
CASSFTGGSSGYTF
TGTGCCAGCAGTTTTACAGGGGGCTCTAGTGGCTACACCTTC
>.|TRBV27|TRBJ2-2|TRBD1
CASSVDEGATNTGELFF
TGTGCCAGCAGTGTGGACGAGGGGGCAACGAACACCGGGGAGCTGTTTTTT
>.|TRBV2|TRBJ2-7|TRBD1
CASSIRDRTYEQYF
TGTGCCAGCAGTATCCGGGACAGAACCTACGAGCAGTACTTC